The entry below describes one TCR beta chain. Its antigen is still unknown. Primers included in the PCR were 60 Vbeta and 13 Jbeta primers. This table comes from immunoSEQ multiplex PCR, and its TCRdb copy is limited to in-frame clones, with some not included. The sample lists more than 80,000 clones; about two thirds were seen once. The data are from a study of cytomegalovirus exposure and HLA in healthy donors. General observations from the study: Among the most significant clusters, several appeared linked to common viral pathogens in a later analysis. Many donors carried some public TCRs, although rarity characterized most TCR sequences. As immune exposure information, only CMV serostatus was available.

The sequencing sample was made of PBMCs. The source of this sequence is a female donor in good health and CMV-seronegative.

The CDR3: CASSFAGGRAPYGYTF. The CDR3 nucleotides are TGTGCCAGCAGCTTCGCTGGCGGAAGAGCCCCCTATGGCTACACCTTC. The chain uses TRBV5-4 and TRBJ1-2; D unclear. This CDR3 is built from 16 residues. With 2 bases removed from V and 4 bases from J, the gap between germline ends came to 18 bases. CDR1 and CDR2 (germline): SGHNT, YYREEE (reference sequence).